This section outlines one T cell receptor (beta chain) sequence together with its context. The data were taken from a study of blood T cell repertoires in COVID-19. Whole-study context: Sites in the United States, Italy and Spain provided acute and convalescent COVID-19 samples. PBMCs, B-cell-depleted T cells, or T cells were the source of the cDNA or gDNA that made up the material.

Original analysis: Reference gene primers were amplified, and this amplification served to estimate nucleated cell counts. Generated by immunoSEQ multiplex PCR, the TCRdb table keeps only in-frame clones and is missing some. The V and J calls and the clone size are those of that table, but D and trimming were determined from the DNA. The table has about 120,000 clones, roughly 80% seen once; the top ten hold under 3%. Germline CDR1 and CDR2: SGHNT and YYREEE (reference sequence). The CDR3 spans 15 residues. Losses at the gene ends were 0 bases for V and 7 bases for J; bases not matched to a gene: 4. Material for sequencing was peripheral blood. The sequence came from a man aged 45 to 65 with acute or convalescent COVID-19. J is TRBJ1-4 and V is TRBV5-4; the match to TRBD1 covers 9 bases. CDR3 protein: CASSLETGGSEKLFF. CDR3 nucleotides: TGTGCCAGCAGCTTGGAGACAGGGGGTAGTGAAAAACTGTTTTTT.